This T cell receptor (beta chain) was recovered during a study of blood T cell repertoires in COVID-19. At the level of the study: T cells, B-cell-depleted T cells, or PBMCs supplied cDNA or gDNA.

This CDR3 region has 13 residues. Trimming took 4 bases from V and 6 from J, leaving 16 bases between them. Germline V gene data show CDR1 as SQVTM and CDR2 as ANQGSEA. Sequencing used immunoSEQ multiplex PCR; TCRdb keeps in-frame clones, though not all of them. The sample lists roughly 180,000 clones, over 75% occurring once. The receptor's source is a man in his sixties who had recovered from COVID-19. Sequenced: peripheral blood. The rearrangement links TRBV29-1 to TRBJ2-7; D gene uncertain. The CDR3: CSVAKAGSREQYF. DNA for the CDR3: TGCAGCGTTGCTAAGGCAGGCTCTCGCGAGCAGTACTTC.